One and the same sample provided the 21 T cell receptor beta chains below, sequenced in a study of CD8+ T cells in alopecia areata. TCR sequencing used cDNA made by reverse transcription of extracted RNA. Assay used: immunoSEQ multiplex PCR; TCRdb lists only in-frame clones, some missing. The table shows 150,000 to 200,000 clones, with just under 65% occurring only once. Treatment here: oral pan-JAK inhibitor, 5-10 mg twice daily. The material was CD4+ T cells sorted from blood, obtained around week 50, from a patient treated with tofacitinib. The source is a human donor with alopecia areata.

The rearrangement links TRBV5-4 to TRBJ1-1; no definite D call. Trimming left V 0 bases short and J 4 bases short, with 7 bases between. CDR1 SGHNT and CDR2 YYREEE come from the germline V gene (reference sequence). The CDR3 is made up of 13 amino acids. The DNA for the CDR3 is TGTGCCAGCAGCTTGGCGGGTAGCACTGAAGCTTTCTTT. Its protein product is CASSLAGSTEAFF. The complete variable domain, with remaining parts taken from reference TRBV5-4 and TRBJ1-1, reads ETGVTQSPTHLIKTRGQQVTLRCSSQSGHNTVSWYQQALGQGPQFIFQYYREEENGRGNFPPRFSGLQFPNYSSELNVNALELDDSALYLCASSLAGSTEAFFGQGTRLTVV.

V usage is TRBV5-6 and J usage is TRBJ1-6, with D possibly matching TRBD1 (6 bases). CDR1 is SGHDT, CDR2 YYEEEE, per germline. CDR3 size: 15 residues. V was cut by 2 bases and J by 7 bases, with 13 bases left in between. The CDR3 is CASSFRDNRNSPLHF. CDR3 DNA sequence: TGTGCCAGCAGCTTCCGGGACAACCGAAATTCACCCCTCCACTTT.

The J gene is TRBJ2-6, the V gene TRBV10-3, with TRBD1 matching over 9 bases. The CDR3 contains 16 residues. CDR1 is ENHRY, CDR2 SYGVKD, per germline. V lost 7 bases, J lost 0 bases, and 4 bases stayed unmatched. The chain's CDR3 is CAITPGQGSGANVLTF. The CDR3 DNA reads TGTGCCATCACCCCGGGACAGGGCTCTGGGGCCAACGTCCTGACTTTC.

This rearrangement joins TRBV7-6 to TRBJ2-1, with TRBD2 identical over 9 bases. This CDR3 has 16 amino acids. Per germline, CDR1 SGHVS and CDR2 FNYEAQ. The ends lost 4 bases at V and 0 bases at J; junction bases unmatched: 4. CDR3: CASSSSGASSYNEQFF. As DNA, the CDR3 is TGTGCCAGCAGCTCTAGCGGGGCAAGCTCCTACAATGAGCAGTTCTTC.

The rearrangement uses TRBV9 and TRBJ1-6; D ambiguous. Between the trimmed V and J ends, which lost 0 bases and 0 bases, there was a span of 4 bases. Germline CDR1 reads SGDLS; CDR2 reads YYNGEE. CDR3 length: 15 amino acids. CDR3 coding DNA: TGTGCCAGCAGCGTAGAAAGCTCCTATAATTCACCCCTCCACTTT. This translates into CASSVESSYNSPLHF.

The CDR3 loop reads CASTREETQYF. The CDR3 coding sequence is TGTGCCAGCACCAGGGAAGAGACCCAGTACTTC. The rearrangement joins TRBV2 to TRBJ2-5; D possibly corresponds to TRBD1 (5 bases). CDR1 is SNHLY and CDR2 is FYNNEI in the germline V gene. The CDR3 runs 11 residues. V was pared by 7 bases and J by 3 bases, with 6 bases between.

This rearrangement joins TRBV6-5 to TRBJ1-5; tentatively, D is TRBD1 (5 bases). Germline V lookup: CDR1 MNHEY, CDR2 SVGAGI. CDR3 length: 13 amino acids. V lost 8 bases to trimming and J lost 4 bases, with 12 bases between them. CDR3 sequence reads: CASGAEGNQPQHF. The CDR3 DNA sequence: TGTGCCAGCGGGGCGGAGGGGAATCAGCCCCAGCATTTT.

CDR3 bases: TGTGCCAGCAGCTCGACTTGGGACGAGCAGTACTTC. This translates into CASSSTWDEQYF. The genes are TRBV5-4 and TRBJ2-7; D is unclear. The CDR3 sequence is 12 residues long. The ends were cut back, 3 bases at V and 5 bases at J, with 9 bases in the middle. Germline CDR1 reads SGHNT; CDR2 reads YYREEE (reference sequence). Combining the CDR3 with reference TRBV5-4 and TRBJ2-7 gives the whole variable domain ETGVTQSPTHLIKTRGQQVTLRCSSQSGHNTVSWYQQALGQGPQFIFQYYREEENGRGNFPPRFSGLQFPNYSSELNVNALELDDSALYLCASSSTWDEQYFGPGTRLTVT.

As concerns this clone: The sample contains more than one DNA sequence encoding this CDR3. V is TRBV9 and J is TRBJ2-1; D gene uncertain. The germline V and J ends were trimmed by 3 bases and 5 bases, with 3 bases remaining between them. Germline CDR1 SGDLS, CDR2 YYNGEE. The CDR3 runs to 11 residues. The CDR3 coding sequence is TGTGCCAGCAGCGGAAACAATGAGCAGTTCTTC. It specifies CASSGNNEQFF.

This clone was picked up a small number of times. The genes are TRBV5-1 and TRBJ1-1, with D hard to call. Germline V lookup: CDR1 SGHRS, CDR2 YFSETQ. The ends were cut back, 5 bases at V and 1 base at J, with 12 bases in the middle. This CDR3 is built from 14 residues. CDR3 sequence reads: CASREEAANTEAFF. The CDR3 DNA reads TGCGCCAGCAGGGAGGAGGCCGCGAACACTGAAGCTTTCTTT.

The CDR3 spells CASMKSLSGEQYF. The CDR3 DNA reads TGTGCCAGCATGAAGAGTCTATCTGGCGAGCAGTACTTC. This chain joins TRBV2 and TRBJ2-7, with D unclear. Germline CDR1 and CDR2: SNHLY and FYNNEI. Trimming shortened V by 7 bases and J by 6 bases, and 16 bases separated the two germline ends. The CDR3 has 13 amino acids.

The chain employs TRBV30 and TRBJ1-2; 7 bases match TRBD1. Germline V gives CDR1 GTSNPN, CDR2 SVGIG (reference sequence). The CDR3 length is 12 residues. The V segment lost 5 bases and the J segment 8 bases; nucleotides outside the gene matches: 8. This CDR3 is CAWAGTAEGYTF. Written as DNA, the CDR3 is TGTGCCTGGGCCGGGACAGCGGAGGGCTACACCTTC.

A single count supports this clone. The chain joins TRBV5-6 to TRBJ2-1, with TRBD2 matching 10 bases. The CDR3 sequence is 14 residues long. Trimming took 5 bases from V and 9 from J; bases not matched to a gene: 8. Per germline, CDR1 SGHDT and CDR2 YYEEEE. CDR3 region: CASSFGTSATEQFF. The CDR3 DNA reads TGTGCCAGCAGTTTCGGGACTAGCGCGACTGAGCAGTTCTTC. The full variable domain, with the rest looked up from reference TRBV5-6 and TRBJ2-1, is DAGVTQSPTHLIKTRGQQVTLRCSPKSGHDTVSWYQQALGQGPQFIFQYYEEEERQRGNFPDRFSGHQFPNYSSELNVNALLLGDSALYLCASSFGTSATEQFFGPGTRLTVL.

In this sample, this clone turned up once. This chain uses TRBV11-2 with TRBJ2-5; TRBD2 matches 11 bases. Germline V CDR1 and CDR2: SGHAT, FQNNGV. V lost 3 bases and J lost 3; bases outside the gene matches: 3. This CDR3 spans 15 amino acids. CDR3 coding DNA: TGTGCCAGCAGCTTGGAGGGACTAGCGGAAGAGACCCAGTACTTC. Translation gives CASSLEGLAEETQYF. The whole variable domain, filled in from reference TRBV11-2 and TRBJ2-5, reads EAGVAQSPRYKIIEKRQSVAFWCNPISGHATLYWYQQILGQGPKLLIQFQNNGVVDDSQLPKDRFSAERLKGVDSTLKIQPAKLEDSAVYLCASSLEGLAEETQYFGPGTRLLVL.

This chain uses TRBV14 with TRBJ2-3; no clear D gene. The length of the CDR3 is 12 residues. The germline gives CDR1 SGHDN, CDR2 FVKESK. The V and J ends lost 1 base and 6 bases respectively, with 5 bases between them. This chain's CDR3 is CASSQVPDTQYF. The CDR3 DNA follows: TGTGCCAGCAGCCAAGTACCGGATACGCAGTATTTT.

The chain employs TRBV13 and TRBJ1-2; D is perhaps TRBD1 (5 bases). In germline, CDR1 is PRHDT, CDR2 FYEKMQ (reference sequence). The CDR3 is 16 amino acids. Trimming removed 5 bases from V and 3 bases from J, with 19 bases in between. The chain's CDR3 is CASSTRVRGIHYGYTF. For the CDR3, the DNA is TGTGCCAGCAGCACTAGGGTTAGGGGAATCCACTATGGCTACACCTTC. Together with reference TRBV13 and TRBJ1-2, the CDR3 gives the full variable domain: AAGVIQSPRHLIKEKRETATLKCYPIPRHDTVYWYQQGPGQDPQFLISFYEKMQSDKGSIPDRFSAQQFSDYHSELNMSSLELGDSALYFCASSTRVRGIHYGYTFGSGTRLTVV.

The V gene is TRBV30, the J gene TRBJ2-5; D might be TRBD1 (6 bases). This CDR3 region has 13 residues. Germline loops: CDR1 GTSNPN, CDR2 SVGIG (reference sequence). Trimming took 4 bases from V and 1 from J, leaving 10 bases between them. CDR3 sequence (DNA): TGTGCCTGGAAAGGGACATTCCAAGAGACCCAGTACTTC. This sequence encodes CAWKGTFQETQYF.

The chain joins TRBV29-1 to TRBJ2-5, with TRBD1 as a possible D gene (6 bases). V dropped 0 bases and J dropped 5 bases, with 16 bases sitting between them. Germline CDR1 reads SQVTM; CDR2 reads ANQGSEA. This CDR3 contains 15 residues. CDR3 sequence (DNA): TGCAGCGTTGAAGACCGGGACATGCGAGGGGAGACCCAGTACTTC. Protein: CSVEDRDMRGETQYF.

This clone was seen only a few times. V is TRBV6-1 and J is TRBJ2-7, with D hard to call. The CDR3 sequence is 12 residues long. Germline V gene sequence: CDR1 MNHNS, CDR2 SASEGT. Trimming removed 8 bases from V and 2 bases from J, with 10 bases in between. The CDR3 loop is CASRSPTYEQYF. In DNA, the CDR3 is TGTGCCAGCCGGTCCCCTACCTACGAGCAGTACTTC.

The chain couples TRBV7-9 to TRBJ2-1; D not certain. CDR1 SEHNR and CDR2 FQNEAQ come from the germline V gene (reference sequence). This CDR3 contains 11 residues. V lost 6 bases to trimming and J lost 6 bases, with 6 bases between them. The CDR3 reads CASSTTNEQFF. The CDR3 region has the DNA TGTGCCAGCAGTACAACCAATGAGCAGTTCTTC.

The chain couples TRBV29-1 to TRBJ2-5; D is tentatively TRBD1 or TRBD2 (5 bases each). The CDR3 consists of 13 residues. Germline assignment: CDR1 SQVTM and CDR2 ANQGSEA. Between the trimmed V and J ends, which lost 7 bases and 7 bases, there was a span of 19 bases. CDR3 in DNA: TGCAGCGCCGAACTTCGGGGCCATAGGACCCAGTACTTC. This translates into CSAELRGHRTQYF.